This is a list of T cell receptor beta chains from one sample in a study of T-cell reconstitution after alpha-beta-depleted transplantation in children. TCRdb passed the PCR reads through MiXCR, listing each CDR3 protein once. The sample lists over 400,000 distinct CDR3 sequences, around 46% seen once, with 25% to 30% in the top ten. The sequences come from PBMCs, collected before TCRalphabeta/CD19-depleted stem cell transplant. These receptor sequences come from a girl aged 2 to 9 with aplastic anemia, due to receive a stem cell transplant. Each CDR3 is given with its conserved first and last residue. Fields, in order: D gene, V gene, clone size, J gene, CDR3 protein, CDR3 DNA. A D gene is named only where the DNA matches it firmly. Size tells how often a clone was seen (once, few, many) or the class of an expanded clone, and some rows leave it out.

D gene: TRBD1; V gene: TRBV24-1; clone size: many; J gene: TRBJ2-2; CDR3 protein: CATSDLQHPGGIGELFF; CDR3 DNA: TGTGCCACCAGTGATTTGCAACATCCAGGGGGAATCGGGGAGCTGTTTTTT
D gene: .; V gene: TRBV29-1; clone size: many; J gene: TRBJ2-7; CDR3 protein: CSVLRGTYEQYF; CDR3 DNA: TGCAGCGTTCTCAGGGGAACCTACGAGCAGTACTTC
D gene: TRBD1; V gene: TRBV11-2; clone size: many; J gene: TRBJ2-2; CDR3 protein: CASSLGQGYTGELFF; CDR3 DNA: TGTGCCAGCAGTCTCGGACAGGGATACACCGGGGAGCTGTTTTTT
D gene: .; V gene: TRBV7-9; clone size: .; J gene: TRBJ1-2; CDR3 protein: CASSLERALNYGYTF; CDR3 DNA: TGTGCCAGCAGCTTAGAGCGGGCACTTAACTATGGCTACACCTTC
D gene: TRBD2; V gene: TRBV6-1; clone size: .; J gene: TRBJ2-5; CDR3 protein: CASSPKGLAGKETQYF; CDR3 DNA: TGTGCCAGCAGCCCGAAAGGACTAGCGGGGAAAGAGACCCAGTACTTC
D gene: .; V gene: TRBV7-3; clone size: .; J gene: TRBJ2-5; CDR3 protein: CASSSVRGSTHQETQYF; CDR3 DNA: TGTGCCAGCAGCTCCGTTCGGGGTTCAACCCATCAAGAGACCCAGTACTTC
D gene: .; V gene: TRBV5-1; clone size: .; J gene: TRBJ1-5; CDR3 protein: CASSLGQGFNQPQHF; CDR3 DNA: TGCGCCAGCAGCTTGGGCCAGGGCTTCAATCAGCCCCAGCATTTT
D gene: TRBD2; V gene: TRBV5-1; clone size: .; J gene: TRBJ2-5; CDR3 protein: CASSSDPGGQETQYF; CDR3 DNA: TGCGCCAGCAGCTCGGATCCGGGAGGGCAAGAGACCCAGTACTTC
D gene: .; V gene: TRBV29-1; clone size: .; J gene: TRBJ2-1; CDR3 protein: CSVGGAGFRNEQFF; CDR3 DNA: TGCAGCGTTGGGGGGGCGGGATTCAGGAATGAGCAGTTCTTC
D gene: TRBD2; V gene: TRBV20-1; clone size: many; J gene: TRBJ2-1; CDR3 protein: CSARPSGNYNEQFF; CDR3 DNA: TGCAGTGCTAGACCTAGCGGGAACTACAATGAGCAGTTCTTC
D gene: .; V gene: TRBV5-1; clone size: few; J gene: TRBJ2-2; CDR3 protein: CASSLDVTGELFF; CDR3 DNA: TGCGCCAGCAGCCTGGACGTAACCGGGGAGCTGTTTTTT
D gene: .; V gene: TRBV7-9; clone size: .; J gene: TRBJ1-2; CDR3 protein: CASSLGGREGYTF; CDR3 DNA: TGTGCCAGCAGCTTAGGGGGCAGAGAAGGCTACACCTTC
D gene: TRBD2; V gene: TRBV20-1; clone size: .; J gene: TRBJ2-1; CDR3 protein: CSATRTSGRGEQFF; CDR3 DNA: TGCAGTGCTACCCGGACTAGCGGGAGGGGTGAGCAGTTCTTC
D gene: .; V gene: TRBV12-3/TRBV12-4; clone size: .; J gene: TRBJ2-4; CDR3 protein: CASSLARAKNIQYF; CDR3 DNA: TGTGCCAGCAGTTTAGCTAGGGCCAAAAACATTCAGTACTTC
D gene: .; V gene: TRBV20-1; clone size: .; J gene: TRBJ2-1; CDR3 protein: CSARDAGINNEQFF; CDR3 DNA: TGCAGTGCTAGAGATGCGGGGATCAACAATGAGCAGTTCTTC
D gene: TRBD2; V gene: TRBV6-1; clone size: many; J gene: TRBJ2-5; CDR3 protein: CASSRYLAGVEETQYF; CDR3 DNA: TGTGCCAGCAGCCGGTATCTAGCGGGAGTAGAAGAGACCCAGTACTTC
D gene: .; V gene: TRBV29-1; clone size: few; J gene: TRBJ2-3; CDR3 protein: CSVLSGADTQYF; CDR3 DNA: TGCAGCGTTCTATCGGGGGCGGATACGCAGTATTTT
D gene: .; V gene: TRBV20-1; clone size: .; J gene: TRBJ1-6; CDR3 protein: CSASARAHNSPLHF; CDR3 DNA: TGCAGTGCTAGTGCCAGGGCCCATAATTCACCCCTCCACTTT
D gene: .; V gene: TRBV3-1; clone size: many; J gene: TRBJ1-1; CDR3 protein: CASTGYTEAFF; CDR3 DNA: TGTGCCAGCACAGGGTACACTGAAGCTTTCTTT
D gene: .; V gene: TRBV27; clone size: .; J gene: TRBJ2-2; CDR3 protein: CASSFQGHSTGELFF; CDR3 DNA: TGTGCCAGCAGTTTTCAAGGGCATAGCACCGGGGAGCTGTTTTTT
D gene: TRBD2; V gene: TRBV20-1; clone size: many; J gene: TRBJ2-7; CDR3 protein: CSAPAASGRGEQYF; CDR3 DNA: TGCAGTGCTCCGGCGGCTAGCGGGAGAGGGGAGCAGTACTTC
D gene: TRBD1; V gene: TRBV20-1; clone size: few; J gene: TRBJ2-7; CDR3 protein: CSARDFIQGARYEQYF; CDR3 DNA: TGCAGTGCTAGAGATTTTATACAGGGGGCGCGCTACGAGCAGTACTTC
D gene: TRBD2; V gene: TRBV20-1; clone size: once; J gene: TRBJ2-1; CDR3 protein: CSARDRTSGGLYYNEQFF; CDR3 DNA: TGCAGTGCTAGAGATCGGACTAGCGGGGGGCTATACTACAATGAGCAGTTCTTC
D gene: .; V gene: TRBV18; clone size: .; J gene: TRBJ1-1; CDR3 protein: CASSPGGKRTEAFF; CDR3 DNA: TGTGCCAGCTCACCAGGAGGGAAGCGGACTGAAGCTTTCTTT
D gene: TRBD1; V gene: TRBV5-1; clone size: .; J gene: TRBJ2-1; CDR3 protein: CASSTGTGHNEQFF; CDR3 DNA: TGCGCCAGCAGCACCGGGACAGGGCATAATGAGCAGTTCTTC
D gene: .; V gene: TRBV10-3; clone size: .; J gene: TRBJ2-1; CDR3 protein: CAIREGEITNEQFF; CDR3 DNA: TGTGCCATCAGGGAGGGGGAGATAACGAATGAGCAGTTCTTC
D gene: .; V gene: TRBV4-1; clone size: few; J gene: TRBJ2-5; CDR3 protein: CASSQVFGETQYF; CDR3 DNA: TGCGCCAGCAGCCAAGTGTTCGGGGAGACCCAGTACTTC
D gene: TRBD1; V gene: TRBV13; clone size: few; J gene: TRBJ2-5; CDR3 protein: CASSLEGQGNQETQYF; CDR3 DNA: TGTGCCAGCAGCTTAGAGGGACAGGGGAACCAAGAGACCCAGTACTTC
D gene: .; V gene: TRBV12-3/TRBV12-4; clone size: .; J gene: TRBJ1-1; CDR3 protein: CASTTFLNTEAFF; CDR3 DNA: TGTGCCAGCACTACTTTTTTGAACACTGAAGCTTTCTTT
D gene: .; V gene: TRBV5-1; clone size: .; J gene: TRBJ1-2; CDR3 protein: CASSLGLLGNYGYTF; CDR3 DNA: TGCGCCAGCAGCTTGGGCCTTCTAGGCAACTATGGCTACACCTTC
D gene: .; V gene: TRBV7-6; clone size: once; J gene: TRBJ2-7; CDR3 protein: CASSAGASYEQYF; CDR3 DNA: TGTGCCAGCAGCGCAGGGGCGTCCTACGAGCAGTACTTC
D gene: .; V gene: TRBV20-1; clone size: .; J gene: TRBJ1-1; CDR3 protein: CSASKQVNTEAFF; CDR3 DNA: TGCAGTGCTAGCAAACAGGTTAACACTGAAGCTTTCTTT
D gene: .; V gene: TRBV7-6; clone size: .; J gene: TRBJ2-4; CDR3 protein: CASGPGENIQYF; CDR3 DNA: TGTGCCAGCGGGCCTGGGGAAAACATTCAGTACTTC
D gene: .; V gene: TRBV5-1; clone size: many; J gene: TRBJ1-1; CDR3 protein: CASSWGTAEAFF; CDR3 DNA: TGCGCCAGCAGCTGGGGGACGGCTGAAGCTTTCTTT
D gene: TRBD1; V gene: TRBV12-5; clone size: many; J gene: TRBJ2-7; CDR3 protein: CASGLVTGAGAYEQYF; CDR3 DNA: TGTGCTAGTGGTTTGGTAACAGGGGCCGGGGCCTACGAGCAGTACTTC
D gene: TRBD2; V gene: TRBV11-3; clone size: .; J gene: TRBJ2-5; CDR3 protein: CASSQPGLAETQYF; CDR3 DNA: TGTGCCAGCAGCCAACCGGGACTAGCAGAGACCCAGTACTTC
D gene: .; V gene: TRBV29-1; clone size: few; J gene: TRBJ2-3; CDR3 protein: CSVPNRARGTDTQYF; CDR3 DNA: TGCAGCGTCCCGAACAGGGCCAGAGGCACAGATACGCAGTATTTT
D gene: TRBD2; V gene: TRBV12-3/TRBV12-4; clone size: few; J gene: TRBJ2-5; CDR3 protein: CASSPSRGSGTETQYF; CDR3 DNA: TGTGCCAGCAGTCCCTCTCGCGGTAGCGGGACTGAGACCCAGTACTTC
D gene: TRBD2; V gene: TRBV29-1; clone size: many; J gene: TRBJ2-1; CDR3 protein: CSVPGLADNEQFF; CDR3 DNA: TGCAGCGTTCCGGGACTAGCGGACAATGAGCAGTTCTTC
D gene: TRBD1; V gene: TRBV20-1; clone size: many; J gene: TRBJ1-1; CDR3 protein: CSARARQGMNTEAFF; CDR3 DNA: TGCAGTGCTAGAGCTAGACAGGGTATGAACACTGAAGCTTTCTTT
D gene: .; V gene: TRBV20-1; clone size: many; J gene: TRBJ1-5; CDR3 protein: CSAIRTSNQPQHF; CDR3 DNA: TGCAGTGCCATCAGGACCAGCAATCAGCCCCAGCATTTT
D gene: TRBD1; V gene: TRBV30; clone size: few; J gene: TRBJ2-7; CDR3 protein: CAWSAGQGFYEQYF; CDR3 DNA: TGTGCCTGGAGTGCGGGACAGGGTTTCTACGAGCAGTACTTC
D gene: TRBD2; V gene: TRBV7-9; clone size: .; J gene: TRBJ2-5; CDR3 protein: CASSPEGGTIQETQYF; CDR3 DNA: TGTGCCAGCAGTCCGGAGGGCGGGACTATCCAAGAGACCCAGTACTTC
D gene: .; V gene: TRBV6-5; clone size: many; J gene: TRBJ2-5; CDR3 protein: CASSYGIGSANQETQYF; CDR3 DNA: TGTGCCAGCAGTTATGGGATAGGTAGCGCAAACCAAGAGACCCAGTACTTC
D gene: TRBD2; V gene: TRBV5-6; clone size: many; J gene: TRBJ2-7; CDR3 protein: CASSLYGGTFLYEQYF; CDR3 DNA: TGTGCCAGCAGCTTGTACGGGGGGACCTTCCTCTACGAGCAGTACTTC
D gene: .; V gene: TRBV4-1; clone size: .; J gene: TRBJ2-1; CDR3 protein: CASSPLKFGNDLSNEQFF; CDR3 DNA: TGCGCCAGCAGCCCCCTAAAATTCGGCAACGATTTATCCAATGAGCAGTTCTTC
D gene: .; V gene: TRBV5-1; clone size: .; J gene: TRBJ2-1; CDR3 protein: CASSFGTTPGNEQFF; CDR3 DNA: TGCGCCAGCAGCTTCGGGACAACCCCGGGCAATGAGCAGTTCTTC
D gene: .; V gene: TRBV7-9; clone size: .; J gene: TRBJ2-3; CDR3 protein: CASSSPGFRGPDTQYF; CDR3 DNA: TGTGCCAGCAGCTCCCCCGGATTCCGGGGGCCAGATACGCAGTATTTT
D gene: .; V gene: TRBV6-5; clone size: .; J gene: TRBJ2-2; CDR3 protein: CASSYYRPNTGELFF; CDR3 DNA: TGTGCCAGCAGTTATTACAGACCGAACACCGGGGAGCTGTTTTTT
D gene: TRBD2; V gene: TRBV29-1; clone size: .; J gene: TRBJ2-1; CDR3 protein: CSGTSSYNEQFF; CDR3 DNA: TGCAGCGGGACTAGCTCCTACAATGAGCAGTTCTTC